The subject of this entry is one T cell receptor (beta chain). Its antigen is currently not known. Per-nucleotide qualities are absent, and no much larger clonotype sits a single base away. The data were taken from a study of shared clonotypes between healthy human individuals (dated by TCRdb to the early 2020s). Study-wide context: A few men and two women, aged 18 to 49 years, made up the cohort. For each donor, CD4 naive and CD4 memory were each given three plates, CD8 naive was given two plates, and CD8 memory was given one plate. The study deeply sequenced blood TCR repertoires of about 5 healthy adults to estimate repertoire size and the extent of clonotype sharing between individuals. To increase sequencing depth and limit assay-specific biases, TCR repertoire library preparation and sequencing were carried out by different laboratories using diverse techniques. Each donor's leukapheresis produced roughly between about 0.9 and 9.5 billion PBMCs. Paper-wide results and their limitations: The small number of donors limited the genetic and exposure-history diversity represented. Pairwise subsampling led to the expectation that sequencing depth would affect the degree of clonotype sharing among donors. About 4.5% of naive CD4, around 4% of naive CD8, roughly 2.5% of memory CD4, and around 0.4% of memory CD8 clonotypes were shared across a handful of donors. Estimated clonotype richness was generally larger for naive than for memory subsets. Sampling was limited to blood, and TCR repertoires in tissue likely differ from TCR repertoires in blood. Higher generation probabilities were observed for clonotypes shared by all four sorted-subset donors than for non-shared clonotypes. Incomplete sequencing was indicated by rarefaction of sorted-subset datasets, despite the large sequencing depth.

CDR1 is given as SGHRS and CDR2 as YFSETQ, both from the germline V gene. Relative to germline, V is missing 4 bases and J is missing 6 bases, with 11 bases of the junction outside any gene match. Including cysteine and phenylalanine, the CDR3 has 16 amino acids. The entry retains the CDR3 DNA only, 48 bases that are in frame from base 1. Using the deep immunoSEQ assay, multiplex PCR amplified TCR CDR3 regions from genomic DNA. Extracted genomic DNA from each cell subset was distributed evenly across all wells of several immunoSEQ 96-well plates, and each plate was treated as a replicate. For sorted subsets, 150 to 200 ng genomic DNA, equal to about 30,000 T cell genomes, was loaded into each replicate PCR. The purified libraries were quantified using a Qubit 3.0 fluorometer, sized with a Bioanalyzer 2100, and then quantified again using the KAPA Library Quantification kit. A separate single-read 150-cycle Illumina NextSeq 550 flow cell was used to sequence each immunoSEQ 96-well plate. In the authors' own workflow: The immunoSEQ output contained only junctional sequences without quality scores, so filtering could not match that applied to full-length reads. Sequences were annotated with PyIR, a Python wrapper for IgBLAST v1.9, using IMGT germline references to assign V/J genes and CDR3. Any read was removed if the V/J assignment was weak (E-value above 1e-6), the CDR3 was missing, or the read contained stop codons, out-of-frame junctions, or ambiguous translated residues. A V3J clonotype was defined by an identical inferred V gene, J gene, and CDR3 amino acid sequence. To compute the percentage overlap between repertoires, the number of shared unique clonotypes was divided by the size of the smaller repertoire. Repertoire richness was assessed with RTK rarefaction, the Chao1 estimator, and Recon v2.1 estimates of unobserved clonotypes. Generation probabilities for all TCRbeta clonotypes obtained by the gDNA method from a few donors were computed using OLGA. In its TCRdb copy, this immuneACCESS table keeps in-frame sequences only and misses some clones. Where compared with another copy, unresolved V genes explain less than half of these, and the others have no known cause. Clone size and the V and J calls come from that table; the DNA yielded D and trimming. This sample lists just under 350,000 clones; 73% were detected once. Of the sample, 8.5% to 12% is held by the ten largest clones.

The donors were healthy, HIV-negative adults with no recently reported acute infections or vaccinations. Every donor was a Caucasian adult living in Nashville, Tennessee, USA. CD4+ T cells were enriched by magnetic negative selection; naive cells were then positively selected on CD45RA, and the negative fraction formed the memory subset. Blood was obtained by leukapheresis, after which PBMCs were separated by Ficoll-Histopaque density gradient centrifugation and cryopreserved in liquid nitrogen vapor phase. Analytical flow cytometry was used to check the purity and quantity of each magnetically sorted T cell population. Each sorted fraction had its genomic DNA isolated and then quantified by UV absorbance on a Nanodrop 2000c.

Sequencing was carried out using memory CD4+ T cells sorted from blood. The cell subset or site label of this sample denotes: CD45RA-negative fraction. This clonotype was sampled from a man between 25 and 39 years old in good health. The chain is assembled from TRBV5-1 and TRBJ1-2; 11 of the junction bases match TRBD1. The CDR3 protein is CASSPTPGQGGHGYTF. The DNA is as follows: TGCGCCAGCAGCCCTACGCCGGGACAGGGGGGTCATGGCTACACCTTC.